The entry below gives a single T cell receptor (beta chain) sequence along with its context. The target antigen is unknown. immunoSEQ v3.0 was run at survey level. Generated by immunoSEQ multiplex PCR, the TCRdb table keeps only in-frame clones and is missing some. The sample carries about 24,000 clones, 65% to 90% recorded once. Germline-derived CDR1 and CDR2 are SNHLY and FYNNEI. V was clipped by 7 bases and J by 1 base, with 16 bases between them. CDR3 length equals 15 residues. The source of the sample is a study of long-term antiretroviral therapy in people with HIV. Overall study findings and caveats: Information on adherence, resistance and therapy changes was unavailable.

J is TRBJ1-1 and V is TRBV2; D ambiguous. The sample here was unsorted PBMCs, taken at the start of antiretroviral therapy, before treatment. The clonotype was recovered from a woman aged 18-30 years with HIV. The CDR3 region is CASINLRQSNTEAFF. As DNA, the CDR3 is TGTGCCAGCATTAACTTGAGGCAGTCGAACACTGAAGCTTTCTTT. The full variable domain, rest sourced from reference TRBV2 and TRBJ1-1, is EPEVTQTPSHQVTQMGQEVILRCVPISNHLYFYWYRQILGQKVEFLVSFYNNEISEKSEIFDDQFSVERPDGSNFTLKIRSTKLEDSAMYFCASINLRQSNTEAFFGQGTRLTVV.